Presented here are 29 T cell receptor beta chains from one specimen sequenced in a study of T cell responses to AZD1222 COVID-19 vaccine. The repertoire was sequenced with immunoSEQ multiplex PCR; TCRdb's copy has only in-frame clones and lacks some. The sample holds around 95,000 clones, about nine tenths seen once. The starting material was peripheral blood, obtained on day 0 of AZD1222 vaccination. These receptors were obtained from an adult in good health.

The rearrangement uses TRBV7-3 and TRBJ2-7; D is possibly TRBD2 (7 bases). The CDR3 contains 13 residues. Trimming took 5 bases from V and 6 from J, leaving 14 bases between them. Looked up from germline, CDR1 is SGHTA and CDR2 is FQGTGA. The CDR3 bases are TGTGCCAGCAGCCAAAAGGGGGGGTCCGAGCAGTACTTC. This translates into CASSQKGGSEQYF.

The chain links TRBV3-1 (or the pseudogene TRBV3-2) to TRBJ1-5; D uncertain. Germline assignment: CDR1 LGHDT and CDR2 YNNKEL (reference sequence). CDR3 size: 16 residues. Deletions cut 2 bases from V and 0 bases from J, with 11 bases between. The CDR3 reads CASSQTGGVSNQPQHF. DNA for the CDR3: TGTGCCAGCAGCCAAACCGGTGGGGTTAGCAATCAGCCCCAGCATTTT.

V is TRBV7-9 and J is TRBJ2-2; 8 nucleotides align to TRBD2. This CDR3 spans 15 amino acids. Trimming cost V 4 bases and J 5 bases; bases outside gene matches: 6. Germline CDR1 reads SEHNR; CDR2 reads FQNEAQ (reference sequence). CDR3 loop: CASSYLAGVTGELFF. The CDR3 coding sequence is TGTGCCAGCAGCTATCTAGCGGGTGTGACCGGGGAGCTGTTTTTT.

As regards this clone: An end of the junction does not agree with germline; a read error may underlie this. The rearrangement uses TRBV7-9 and TRBJ1-4; D uncertain. The CDR3 is 12 residues long. Germline CDR1 and CDR2: SEHNR and FQNEAQ (reference sequence). The CDR3 sequence: CASSLGRESLLF. The CDR3 DNA reads as TGTGCCAGCAGCTTAGGTAGAGAAAGCTTGCTTTTT.

The rearrangement joins TRBV20-1 to TRBJ1-4, with 8 bases that match TRBD1. Germline values: CDR1 DFQATT, CDR2 SNEGSKA (reference sequence). The CDR3 is 15 residues long. V trimming: 3 bases; J trimming: 3 bases; junction bases outside the gene matches: 6. As DNA, the CDR3 is TGCAGTGCTAGTGCGACAGGGGCCGCTAATGAAAAACTGTTTTTT. Translated, it gives CSASATGAANEKLFF.

This chain connects TRBV29-1 to TRBJ1-1; D is perhaps TRBD1 (5 bases). V dropped 4 bases and J dropped 1 base, with 10 bases sitting between them. The CDR3 runs 13 residues. The germline gives CDR1 SQVTM, CDR2 ANQGSEA. This chain's CDR3 is CSVGSGTNTEAFF. CDR3 nucleotide sequence: TGCAGCGTTGGGAGCGGGACGAACACTGAAGCTTTCTTT.

J is TRBJ1-1 and V is TRBV29-1; D perhaps matches TRBD1 (6 bases). This CDR3 is built from 13 residues. CDR1 and CDR2 (germline): SQVTM, ANQGSEA. Trimming took 5 bases from V and 2 from J, leaving 12 bases between them. CDR3 in DNA: TGCAGCGTTCGACAGGTATTAAACACTGAAGCTTTCTTT. Protein: CSVRQVLNTEAFF. Looking up the rest from reference TRBV29-1 and TRBJ1-1 gives the full variable domain: SAVISQKPSRDICQRGTSLTIQCQVDSQVTMMFWYRQQPGQSLTLIATANQGSEATYESGFVIDKFPISRPNLTFSTLTVSNMSPEDSSIYLCSVRQVLNTEAFFGQGTRLTVV.

The chain is built from TRBV19 and TRBJ1-6; 9 positions agree with TRBD1. The CDR3 is 13 amino acids. V was clipped by 9 bases and J by 9 bases; unmatched bases: 6. Looked up from germline, CDR1 is LNHDA and CDR2 is SQIVND (reference sequence). The CDR3 is CASRTGVSSPLHF. Here the CDR3 DNA reads TGTGCCAGCCGGACAGGGGTGAGTTCACCCCTCCACTTT.

The genes are TRBV9 and TRBJ2-7; 7 bases align to TRBD2. J gave up 6 bases and V 4 bases, and 4 bases lay outside the gene matches. Per germline, CDR1 SGDLS and CDR2 YYNGEE. CDR3 length equals 12 residues. This CDR3 is CASSSPSGEQYF. The CDR3 DNA sequence: TGTGCCAGCAGCTCTCCTAGCGGCGAGCAGTACTTC.

The J gene is TRBJ2-2, the V gene TRBV6-6; D is uncertain. Per the germline V gene, CDR1 is MNHNY and CDR2 is SVGAGI (reference sequence). V was clipped by 6 bases and J by 0 bases, with 8 bases between them. This CDR3 spans 14 amino acids. The CDR3 loop reads CASRFLANTGELFF. DNA of the CDR3: TGTGCCAGCAGATTCCTAGCGAACACCGGGGAGCTGTTTTTT.

This chain uses TRBV3-1 (or the pseudogene TRBV3-2) with TRBJ2-7, with D possibly TRBD1 on 5 matching bases. The germline V gene encodes CDR1 LGHDT and CDR2 YNNKEL (reference sequence). The V end was cut by 2 bases, the J end by 7 bases, with 15 bases between. The CDR3 is 14 residues long. Here the CDR3 reads CASSQMATPGEQYF. CDR3 coding DNA: TGTGCCAGCAGCCAAATGGCGACTCCAGGGGAGCAGTACTTC.

This clone has a handful of counts. CDR3 amino acids: CAWSVIPGLEPLHF. DNA for the CDR3: TGTGCCTGGAGTGTAATACCGGGGTTGGAACCCCTCCACTTT. This chain uses TRBV30 with TRBJ1-6; D is uncertain. Per germline, CDR1 GTSNPN and CDR2 SVGIG (reference sequence). This CDR3 region has 14 residues. Trimming left V 0 bases short and J 12 bases short, with 15 bases between.

DNA for the CDR3: TGTGCCAGCAGTTTATCTAACTCTTACAATGAGCAGTTCTTC. It is translated as CASSLSNSYNEQFF. The chain recombines TRBV27 with TRBJ2-1; D is unclear. Per the germline V gene, CDR1 is MNHEY and CDR2 is SMNVEV (reference sequence). V dropped 0 bases and J dropped 4 bases, with 7 bases sitting between them. This CDR3 is 14 amino acids long.

The chain couples TRBV21-1 to TRBJ2-1; no DNA check was done on the table's D call, TRBD2. TRBV21-1 is listed as a pseudogene. The CDR3 is 12 amino acids. The CDR3 region is CVAIVLDNEQFF. CDR3 nucleotides: TGTGTTGCGATTGTTTTGGACAATGAGCAGTTCTTC.

J is TRBJ1-1 and V is TRBV7-9; D is unclear. Between the trimmed V and J ends, which lost 4 bases and 7 bases, there was a span of 13 bases. CDR3 length: 13 residues. The germline gives CDR1 SEHNR, CDR2 FQNEAQ (reference sequence). CDR3 region: CASSWKVGIEAFF. Written as DNA, the CDR3 is TGTGCCAGCAGCTGGAAGGTCGGGATTGAAGCTTTCTTT.

The chain carries TRBV3-1 (or the pseudogene TRBV3-2) and TRBJ1-5; D not resolved. Germline CDR1 is LGHDT and CDR2 is YNNKEL (reference sequence). V was pared by 4 bases and J by 0 bases, with 16 bases between. This CDR3 has 17 residues. The DNA of the CDR3 is TGTGCCAGCAGCCCCTCCTGGGCCGGCTATAGCAATCAGCCCCAGCATTTT. It yields the protein CASSPSWAGYSNQPQHF.

The chain employs TRBV9 and TRBJ2-3, with D tentatively TRBD2 (6 bases). The CDR3 covers 13 residues. Germline CDR1 and CDR2: SGDLS and YYNGEE. V was cut by 3 bases and J by 4 bases, with 9 bases left in between. The CDR3 region is CASSAWGADTQYF. Written as DNA, the CDR3 is TGTGCCAGCAGCGCCTGGGGGGCAGATACGCAGTATTTT.

The chain couples TRBV30 to TRBJ1-2; the D gene is possibly TRBD1 (5 bases). Trimming took off 2 bases at V and 8 bases at J, with 15 bases between the two ends. The CDR3 extends over 13 amino acids. The germline V gene encodes CDR1 GTSNPN and CDR2 SVGIG (reference sequence). The CDR3 here is CAWSPSTDRGYTF. In DNA, the CDR3 is TGTGCCTGGAGTCCATCGACCGACAGAGGCTACACCTTC.

The chain links TRBV7-6 to TRBJ2-7; 8 bases agree with TRBD1. Trimming at V came to 5 bases and at J to 2 bases, leaving 2 bases not matched to a gene. CDR3 length equals 13 residues. Germline V gene sequence: CDR1 SGHVS, CDR2 FNYEAQ. The CDR3 sequence: CASSMTGAYEQYF. CDR3 DNA: TGTGCCAGCAGCATGACAGGGGCCTACGAGCAGTACTTC.

This sequence joins TRBV28 and TRBJ2-5; perhaps TRBD1 as D (6 bases). Trimming took off 4 bases at V and 4 bases at J, with 16 bases between the two ends. CDR3 size: 15 residues. Germline assignment: CDR1 MDHEN and CDR2 SYDVKM. The CDR3 protein is CASSSPGQSVETQYF. The CDR3 nucleotides are TGTGCCAGCAGTTCGCCCGGACAGTCCGTAGAGACCCAGTACTTC. The full variable domain, rest sourced from reference TRBV28 and TRBJ2-5, is DVKVTQSSRYLVKRTGEKVFLECVQDMDHENMFWYRQDPGLGLRLIYFSYDVKMKEKGDIPEGYSVSREKKERFSLILESASTNQTSMYLCASSSPGQSVETQYFGPGTRLLVL.

The chain has TRBV19 and TRBJ1-1; D unresolved. Trimming pared 0 bases from V and 4 bases from J, leaving 9 bases between. The CDR3 is made up of 14 amino acids. The germline V gene encodes CDR1 LNHDA and CDR2 SQIVND (reference sequence). DNA for the CDR3: TGTGCCAGTAGTATAGAGTATCGCGTCACTGAAGCTTTCTTT. This gives the protein CASSIEYRVTEAFF.

CDR3 in amino acids: CASSTHARSGRLLDEQYF. CDR3 sequence (DNA): TGTGCCAGTAGTACCCATGCCCGATCGGGGCGTTTGCTTGACGAGCAGTACTTC. This chain uses TRBV19 with TRBJ2-7; D is perhaps TRBD1 or TRBD2 (5 bases each). There are 18 residues in the CDR3. From germline, CDR1 is LNHDA and CDR2 SQIVND (reference sequence). Trimming removed 4 bases from V and 5 bases from J, with 27 bases in between.

The chain joins TRBV28 to TRBJ1-2; D is ambiguous. Trimming left V 2 bases short and J 8 bases short, with 9 bases between. Germline loops: CDR1 MDHEN, CDR2 SYDVKM. The CDR3 sequence is 12 residues long. The CDR3 loop reads CASSLGGFGYTF. The CDR3 bases are TGTGCCAGCAGTTTAGGTGGGTTCGGCTACACCTTC.

J is TRBJ2-1 and V is TRBV7-2; 8 nucleotides align to TRBD1. The ends lost 2 bases at V and 6 bases at J; junction bases unmatched: 3. CDR1 and CDR2 from the germline V gene are SGHTA and FQGNSA. The CDR3 has 14 residues. CDR3 coding DNA: TGTGCCAGCAGCTTACCGGGACAGGCCAATGAGCAGTTCTTC. It codes for CASSLPGQANEQFF. The variable domain in full, completed from reference TRBV7-2 and TRBJ2-1, reads GAGVSQSPSNKVTEKGKDVELRCDPISGHTALYWYRQSLGQGLEFLIYFQGNSAPDKSGLPSDRFSAERTGGSVSTLTIQRTQQEDSAVYLCASSLPGQANEQFFGPGTRLTVL.

The rearrangement links TRBV27 to TRBJ2-2; 9 nucleotides align to TRBD2. V shed 5 bases, J shed 7 bases, and the junction held 17 bases outside the gene matches. In germline, CDR1 is MNHEY, CDR2 SMNVEV (reference sequence). The CDR3 runs to 18 residues. The CDR3 DNA sequence: TGTGCCAGCAGTGGGGTAGGGGCGGGAGGGCCCTCGAACGGGGAGCTGTTTTTT. It codes for CASSGVGAGGPSNGELFF.

J is TRBJ1-5 and V is TRBV18, with TRBD1 as a possible D gene (6 bases). CDR3 length: 14 residues. V was cut by 3 bases and J by 3 bases, with 9 bases left in between. CDR1 is KGHSH and CDR2 is LQKENI in the germline V gene. This CDR3 reads CASSPGHLNQPQHF. CDR3 nucleotide sequence: TGTGCCAGCTCACCGGGACATCTCAATCAGCCCCAGCATTTT.

The chain carries TRBV28 and TRBJ2-6; possibly TRBD1 for D (7 bases). V was cut by 4 bases and J by 0 bases, with 16 bases left in between. This CDR3 comprises 18 residues. Germline CDR1 reads MDHEN; CDR2 reads SYDVKM. CDR3 DNA sequence: TGTGCCAGCAGTTGGAGGGCAGGGGGGATCTCTGGGGCCAACGTCCTGACTTTC. As protein: CASSWRAGGISGANVLTF.

The rearrangement joins TRBV2 to TRBJ1-2, with a weak D call TRBD1 (6 bases). V shed 5 bases and J shed 4 bases, with 23 bases lying between them. Germline assignment: CDR1 SNHLY and CDR2 FYNNEI. CDR3 size: 17 residues. The CDR3 nucleotides read TGTGCCAGCAGTTGGCCCGGGACACTTGTGGGCTCCTATGGCTACACCTTC. This gives the protein CASSWPGTLVGSYGYTF.

The chain couples TRBV14 to TRBJ2-1, with D tentatively TRBD2 (6 bases). Trimming took 8 bases from V and 6 from J, leaving 11 bases between them. The germline CDR1 and CDR2 sequences are SGHDN and FVKESK. The CDR3 extends over 12 amino acids. CDR3 protein: CASGRGGNEQFF. In DNA, the CDR3 is TGTGCCAGCGGGCGGGGTGGCAATGAGCAGTTCTTC.